Following are 19 T cell receptor beta chains from one sample sequenced in a study of blood T cell repertoires in COVID-19. Measured with immunoSEQ multiplex PCR; TCRdb has only the in-frame clones, and not every one. The sample carries 200,000 to 250,000 clones, just over 85% recorded once. The sequenced sample consisted of PBMCs or T cells enriched from blood (not recorded which). These receptors came from a woman aged 40 to 55 with acute COVID-19.

V is TRBV7-9 and J is TRBJ2-7, with 10 bases lining up with TRBD1. Germline CDR1 and CDR2: SEHNR and FQNEAQ (reference sequence). V shed 2 bases, J shed 12 bases, and the junction held 7 bases outside the gene matches. This CDR3 contains 13 residues. Here the CDR3 DNA reads TGTGCCAGCAGCTTACTGGACAGGGGGAGTCCGTACTTC. It yields the protein CASSLLDRGSPYF.

The chain employs TRBV25-1 and TRBJ1-2, with 7 bases lining up with TRBD1. The junction had 7 bases not matched to a gene; V was cut back by 8 bases and J by 4 bases. Germline-derived CDR1 and CDR2 are MGHDK and SYGVNS. The CDR3 runs 13 residues. The CDR3 sequence: CASLDRIGYGYTF. The DNA of the CDR3 is TGTGCCAGCCTGGACAGGATCGGCTATGGCTACACCTTC.

The rearrangement joins TRBV6-5 to TRBJ1-6; D not certain. Per the germline V gene, CDR1 is MNHEY and CDR2 is SVGAGI. The CDR3 sequence is 15 residues long. Between the trimmed V and J ends, which lost 11 bases and 0 bases, there was a span of 14 bases. The CDR3 reads CASRRDSSYNSPLHF. The CDR3 coding sequence is TGTGCCTCCAGGAGGGATAGCTCCTATAATTCACCCCTCCACTTT.

The rearrangement joins TRBV5-6 to TRBJ1-1; D is unclear. This CDR3 contains 16 residues. Germline CDR1 SGHDT, CDR2 YYEEEE. V lost 1 base, J lost 2 bases, and 15 bases lay in between. The CDR3 protein is CASSLLEGFSNTEAFF. As DNA, the CDR3 is TGTGCCAGCAGCTTGTTGGAGGGTTTTAGTAACACTGAAGCTTTCTTT.

The chain is built from TRBV10-3 and TRBJ1-5; perhaps TRBD1 as D (5 bases). Between the trimmed V and J ends, which lost 5 bases and 4 bases, there was a span of 12 bases. This CDR3 contains 14 residues. Germline values: CDR1 ENHRY, CDR2 SYGVKD. DNA for the CDR3: TGTGCCATCAGTCGGGACGGGGGTAATCAGCCCCAGCATTTT. It is translated as CAISRDGGNQPQHF.

The V call is TRBV7-9, the J call TRBJ1-1; perhaps TRBD1 as D (5 bases). The CDR3 spans 14 residues. Germline V CDR1 and CDR2: SEHNR, FQNEAQ (reference sequence). V was pared by 1 base and J by 1 base, with 7 bases between. The CDR3 coding sequence is TGTGCCAGCAGCTTAGGACAGACGAACACTGAAGCTTTCTTT. Translation: CASSLGQTNTEAFF.

The chain recombines TRBV7-8 with TRBJ1-1; D ambiguous. Germline V lookup: CDR1 SGHVS, CDR2 FQNEAQ. V was pared by 5 bases and J by 11 bases, with 18 bases between. The length of the CDR3 is 13 residues. The CDR3 nucleotides read TGTGCCAGCAGCCAATTCATCACCGCGCGGGCTTTCTTT. The encoded protein is CASSQFITARAFF.

The rearrangement uses TRBV5-1 and TRBJ2-2; 7 bases align to TRBD2. This CDR3 has 14 amino acids. Per germline, CDR1 SGHRS and CDR2 YFSETQ. Trimming cost V 4 bases and J 4 bases; bases outside gene matches: 4. CDR3 in amino acids: CASSGTGGTGELFF. CDR3 coding DNA: TGCGCCAGCAGCGGGACGGGGGGCACCGGGGAGCTGTTTTTT.

The chain carries TRBV3-1 (or the pseudogene TRBV3-2) and TRBJ2-1; possibly TRBD2 for D (6 bases). CDR1 and CDR2 (germline): LGHDT, YNNKEL (reference sequence). The CDR3 has 15 amino acids. Trimming pared 1 base from V and 4 bases from J, leaving 11 bases between. CDR3 DNA sequence: TGTGCCAGCAGCCAAGGGGTGGCGGGGTACAATGAGCAGTTCTTC. Translating gives CASSQGVAGYNEQFF.

The chain is built from TRBV7-9 and TRBJ2-2; D is uncertain. The CDR3 length is 17 residues. The germline gives CDR1 SEHNR, CDR2 FQNEAQ (reference sequence). Deletions cut 3 bases from V and 0 bases from J, with 14 bases between. This CDR3 is CASSFLAQSANTGELFF. CDR3 nucleotide sequence: TGTGCCAGCAGCTTTTTGGCCCAGAGCGCGAACACCGGGGAGCTGTTTTTT.

The table lists this clone with a count of one. V and J are TRBV7-9 and TRBJ1-1; 8 nucleotides agree with TRBD1. The germline V gene encodes CDR1 SEHNR and CDR2 FQNEAQ (reference sequence). The CDR3 has 15 amino acids. Trimming cost V 2 bases and J 1 base; bases outside gene matches: 3. The CDR3 DNA sequence: TGTGCCAGCAGCTTACCGGGACAGGAGAACACTGAAGCTTTCTTT. As protein: CASSLPGQENTEAFF.

This chain uses TRBV7-2 with TRBJ1-2, with 7 bases aligning to TRBD1. Germline CDR1 is SGHTA and CDR2 is FQGNSA. The CDR3 loop spans 19 amino acids. V lost 3 bases to trimming and J lost 3 bases; unmatched junction nucleotides: 19. The CDR3 here is CASSFVTGASGVLDYGYTF. As DNA, the CDR3 is TGTGCCAGCAGCTTCGTTACAGGGGCATCCGGGGTGTTGGACTATGGCTACACCTTC.

This clone was seen more than once but under ten times. The V and J genes are TRBV5-4 and TRBJ1-2; no firm D call. Trimming removed 0 bases at V and 4 bases at J, with 13 bases between. Germline lookup yields CDR1 SGHNT and CDR2 YYREEE (reference sequence). The CDR3 is 15 amino acids. Here the CDR3 DNA reads TGTGCCAGCAGCTTGGCCGGTAGCTACTCCTATGGCTACACCTTC. This codes for CASSLAGSYSYGYTF. Supplemented by reference TRBV5-4 and TRBJ1-2, the full variable domain reads ETGVTQSPTHLIKTRGQQVTLRCSSQSGHNTVSWYQQALGQGPQFIFQYYREEENGRGNFPPRFSGLQFPNYSSELNVNALELDDSALYLCASSLAGSYSYGYTFGSGTRLTVV.

V and J are TRBV25-1 and TRBJ1-4, with TRBD1 identical over 9 bases. The CDR3 loop spans 16 amino acids. The germline V gene encodes CDR1 MGHDK and CDR2 SYGVNS. The V segment lost 5 bases and the J segment 7 bases; nucleotides outside the gene matches: 11. The CDR3 is CASSWGVQGAGEKLFF. The CDR3, as DNA: TGTGCCAGCAGTTGGGGGGTACAGGGGGCTGGTGAAAAACTGTTTTTT.

This rearrangement joins TRBV9 to TRBJ2-3, with unresolved D. Trimming took 4 bases from V and 3 from J, leaving 18 bases between them. The germline gives CDR1 SGDLS, CDR2 YYNGEE. This CDR3 has 16 residues. The CDR3 reads CASSSTVSGSTDTQYF. The CDR3, as DNA: TGTGCCAGCAGCTCTACGGTATCTGGTTCTACAGATACGCAGTATTTT.

The chain couples TRBV5-1 to TRBJ1-2; D gene uncertain. Trimming took off 1 base at V and 8 bases at J, with 12 bases between the two ends. The CDR3 covers 13 residues. Germline V CDR1 and CDR2: SGHRS, YFSETQ. As DNA, the CDR3 is TGCGCCAGCAGCTTGAGTCTGGGCATCGGCTACACCTTC. Its protein is CASSLSLGIGYTF.

This rearrangement joins TRBV15 to TRBJ2-2, with 7 bases lining up with TRBD1. J gave up 5 bases and V 3 bases, and 0 bases lay outside the gene matches. Per germline, CDR1 LNHNV and CDR2 YYDKDF (reference sequence). The CDR3 contains 13 residues. The CDR3 loop reads CATSRTGTGELFF. In DNA form, the CDR3 reads TGTGCCACCAGCAGGACAGGGACCGGGGAGCTGTTTTTT.

This clone appeared a single time. The rearrangement joins TRBV27 to TRBJ1-6; 12 bases are a match to TRBD1. Germline lookup yields CDR1 MNHEY and CDR2 SMNVEV (reference sequence). The length of the CDR3 is 15 residues. After removal of 6 bases from V and 7 bases from J, the junction contained 4 bases not matched to a gene. The CDR3 region has the DNA TGTGCCAGCAGCCTAGGGACAGGGGGCAATTCACCCCTCCACTTT. It is translated as CASSLGTGGNSPLHF.

The CDR3 coding sequence is TGTGCCAGCAGTTACGGGAGCTCCTATAATTCACCCCTCCACTTT. Protein product: CASSYGSSYNSPLHF. V gene TRBV6-5 combines with J gene TRBJ1-6, with D uncertain. The CDR3 consists of 15 residues. The germline V gene encodes CDR1 MNHEY and CDR2 SVGAGI. Trimming removed 2 bases at V and 0 bases at J, with 5 bases between.